This TCR beta chain was identified in a study of cytomegalovirus exposure and HLA in healthy donors. At the level of the study: Findings of an earlier analysis included some 120 million unique TCR beta sequences from 200 million or so T cells.

This CDR3 contains 14 residues. Germline assignment: CDR1 MNHEY and CDR2 SVGAGI. V was shortened by 6 bases and J by 4 bases, with 10 bases between the two germline ends. This clone has just one count. PCR involved 60 Vbeta and 13 Jbeta primers. Generated by immunoSEQ multiplex PCR, the TCRdb table keeps only in-frame clones and is missing some. The sample consists of 180,000 or so clones, around 80% of them appearing once. The sequencing input was PBMCs. J is TRBJ2-6 and V is TRBV6-5; tentative D call: TRBD1 (6 bases). The TCR originated in a woman in her sixties or seventies in good health and CMV-seropositive. The CDR3 DNA reads as TGTGCCAGCAGAGGGGGTTGGGGGGCCAACGTCCTGACTTTC. It codes for CASRGGWGANVLTF.